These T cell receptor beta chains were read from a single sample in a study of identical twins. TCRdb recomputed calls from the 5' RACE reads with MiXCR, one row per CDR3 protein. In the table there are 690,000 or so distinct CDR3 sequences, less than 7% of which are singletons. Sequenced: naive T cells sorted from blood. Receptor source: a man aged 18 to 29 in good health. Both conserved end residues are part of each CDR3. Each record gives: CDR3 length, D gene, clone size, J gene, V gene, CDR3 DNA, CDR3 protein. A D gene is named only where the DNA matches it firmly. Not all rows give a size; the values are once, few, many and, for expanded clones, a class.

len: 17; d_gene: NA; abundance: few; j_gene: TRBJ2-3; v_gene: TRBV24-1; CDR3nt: TGTGCCACCAGTGACCTCGATTCGGGGGTTAGCACAGATACGCAGTATTTT; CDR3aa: CATSDLDSGVSTDTQYF
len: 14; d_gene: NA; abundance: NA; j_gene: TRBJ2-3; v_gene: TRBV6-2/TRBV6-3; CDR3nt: TGTGCCAGCAGCAATCCGGACGGGGCAGATACGCAGTATTTT; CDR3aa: CASSNPDGADTQYF
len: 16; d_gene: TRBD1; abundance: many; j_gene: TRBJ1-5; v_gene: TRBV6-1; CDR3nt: TGTGCCAGCAGTGAAAACAGGGGCTTTGGCAATCAGCCCCAGCATTTT; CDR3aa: CASSENRGFGNQPQHF
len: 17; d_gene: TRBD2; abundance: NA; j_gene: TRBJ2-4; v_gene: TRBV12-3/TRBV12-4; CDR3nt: TGTGCCAGCAGTCAAGCGGGAGGGGCACCCGCCAAAAACATTCAGTACTTC; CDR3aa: CASSQAGGAPAKNIQYF
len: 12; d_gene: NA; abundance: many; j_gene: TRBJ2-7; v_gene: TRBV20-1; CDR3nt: TGCAGTGCTAGAGCGGGAAACTACGAGCAGTACTTC; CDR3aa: CSARAGNYEQYF
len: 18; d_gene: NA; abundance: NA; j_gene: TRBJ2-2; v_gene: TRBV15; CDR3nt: TGTGCCACCAGCAGAGGCGGACGGCGCTCGGGACCGGCCGGGGAGCTGTTTTTT; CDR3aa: CATSRGGRRSGPAGELFF
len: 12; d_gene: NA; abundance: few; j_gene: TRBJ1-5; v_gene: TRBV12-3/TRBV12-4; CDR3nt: TGTGCCAGCAGTTTAGCGCCCCAGCCCCAGCATTTT; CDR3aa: CASSLAPQPQHF
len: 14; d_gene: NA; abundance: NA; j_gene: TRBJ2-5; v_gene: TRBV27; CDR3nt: TGTGCCAGCAGTCTTGACGGGAAGCAAGAGACCCAGTACTTC; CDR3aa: CASSLDGKQETQYF
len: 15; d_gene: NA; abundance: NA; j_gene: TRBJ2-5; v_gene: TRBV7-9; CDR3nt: TGTGCCAGCAGCTTATATAGGCAACGCCAAGAGACCCAGTACTTC; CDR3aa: CASSLYRQRQETQYF
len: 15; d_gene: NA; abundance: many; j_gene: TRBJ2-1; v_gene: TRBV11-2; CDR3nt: TGTGCCAGCAGCTCCAGGTGGAGCTCCTACAATGAGCAGTTCTTC; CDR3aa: CASSSRWSSYNEQFF
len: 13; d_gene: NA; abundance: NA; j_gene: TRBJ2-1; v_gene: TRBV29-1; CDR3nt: TGCAGCCCCGTATTTCTAGAGAGCTATGAGCAGTTCTTC; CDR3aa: CSPVFLESYEQFF
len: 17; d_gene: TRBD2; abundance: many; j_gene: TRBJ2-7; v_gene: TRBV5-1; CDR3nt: TGCGCCAGCAGCTTAGGACTAGCGGGAGCCCAATCCTACGAGCAGTACTTC; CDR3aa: CASSLGLAGAQSYEQYF
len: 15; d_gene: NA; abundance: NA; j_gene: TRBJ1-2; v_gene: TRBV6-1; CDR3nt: TGTGCCAGCAGCCCGACAGGCGGGGCGGGGTATGGCTACACCTTC; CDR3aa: CASSPTGGAGYGYTF
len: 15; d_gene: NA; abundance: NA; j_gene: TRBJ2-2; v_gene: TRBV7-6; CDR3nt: TGTGCCAGCAGCCGGAGAACGGCGGGCACCGGGGAGCTGTTTTTT; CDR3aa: CASSRRTAGTGELFF
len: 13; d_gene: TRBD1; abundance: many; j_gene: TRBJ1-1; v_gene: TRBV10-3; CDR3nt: TGTGCCACACAGGGGGCGCTGGGCACTGAAGCTTTCTTT; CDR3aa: CATQGALGTEAFF
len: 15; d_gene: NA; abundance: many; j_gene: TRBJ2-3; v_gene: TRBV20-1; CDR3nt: TGCAGTGCTAGAGATGTCCGGGGAAGCACAGATACGCAGTATTTT; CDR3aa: CSARDVRGSTDTQYF
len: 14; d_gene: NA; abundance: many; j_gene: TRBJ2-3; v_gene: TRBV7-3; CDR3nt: TGTGCCAGCAGCTTAATTTCGGCTGGGGGTACGCAGTATTTT; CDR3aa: CASSLISAGGTQYF
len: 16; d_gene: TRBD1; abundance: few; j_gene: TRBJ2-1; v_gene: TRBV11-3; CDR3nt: TGTGCCAGCAGCTTGGAGTCCGGGACAGAAAACAATGAGCAGTTCTTC; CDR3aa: CASSLESGTENNEQFF
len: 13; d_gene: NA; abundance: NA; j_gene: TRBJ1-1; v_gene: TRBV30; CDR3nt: TGTGCCTGGGAACGGGGGCAGAACACTGAAGCTTTCTTT; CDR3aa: CAWERGQNTEAFF
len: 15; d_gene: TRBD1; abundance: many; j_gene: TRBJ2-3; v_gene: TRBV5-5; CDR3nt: TGTGCCAGCAGCTTGGGGACAGGGAAAACAGATACGCAGTATTTT; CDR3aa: CASSLGTGKTDTQYF
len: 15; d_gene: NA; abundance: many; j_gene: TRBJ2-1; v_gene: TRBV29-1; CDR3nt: TGCAGCGTTGAAGGTCTGGCGGGGAGGTACAATGAGCAGTTCTTC; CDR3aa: CSVEGLAGRYNEQFF
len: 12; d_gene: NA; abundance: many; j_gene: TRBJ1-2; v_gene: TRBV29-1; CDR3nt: TGCAGCGTTGGTGGTGGGGCACATGGCTACACCTTC; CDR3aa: CSVGGGAHGYTF
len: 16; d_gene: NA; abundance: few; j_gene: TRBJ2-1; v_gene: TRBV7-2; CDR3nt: TGTGCCAGCATTCGAGAAGAGCGGGCGTCCTACAATGAGCAGTTCTTC; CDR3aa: CASIREERASYNEQFF
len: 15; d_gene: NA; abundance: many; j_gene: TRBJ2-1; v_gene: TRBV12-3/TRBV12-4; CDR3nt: TGTGCCAGCATGGGTGGCGGGATCTCCTACAATGAGCAGTTCTTC; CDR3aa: CASMGGGISYNEQFF
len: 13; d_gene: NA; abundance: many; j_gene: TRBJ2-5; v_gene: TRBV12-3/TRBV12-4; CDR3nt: TGTGCCAGCAGTTCGTTAAGACACGAGACCCAGTACTTC; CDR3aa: CASSSLRHETQYF
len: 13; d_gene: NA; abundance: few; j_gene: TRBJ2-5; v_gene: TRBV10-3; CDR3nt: TGTGCCATATCTTTTAGCGTCCAAGAGACCCAGTACTTC; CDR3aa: CAISFSVQETQYF
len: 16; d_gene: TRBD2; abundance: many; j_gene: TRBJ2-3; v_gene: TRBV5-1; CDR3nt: TGCGCCAGCAGTAAGGCCGGGACTAGCGGGGCAGATACGCAGTATTTT; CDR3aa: CASSKAGTSGADTQYF
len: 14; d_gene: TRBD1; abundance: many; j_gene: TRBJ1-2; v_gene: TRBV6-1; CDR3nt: TGTGCCAGCAGCTGGGGACAGGGGAATAACGGCTACACCTTC; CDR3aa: CASSWGQGNNGYTF
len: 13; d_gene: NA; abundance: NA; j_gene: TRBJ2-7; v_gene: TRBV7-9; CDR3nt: TGTGCCAGCAGCTCCACAGTTCTAGCCGAGCAGTACTTC; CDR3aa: CASSSTVLAEQYF
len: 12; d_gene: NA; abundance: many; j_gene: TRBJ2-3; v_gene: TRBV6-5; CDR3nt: TGTGCCAGCAGCCCCACCCCGAATACGCAGTATTTT; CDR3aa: CASSPTPNTQYF
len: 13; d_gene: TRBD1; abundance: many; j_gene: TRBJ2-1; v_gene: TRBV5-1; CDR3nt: TGCGCCAGCAGCTTTACCGGGACAGGGAACTCGATCTTC; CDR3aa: CASSFTGTGNSIF
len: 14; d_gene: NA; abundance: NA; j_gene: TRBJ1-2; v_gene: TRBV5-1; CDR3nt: TGCGCCAGCAGCTTGGAAGGGGTTGGCTATGGCTACACCTTC; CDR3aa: CASSLEGVGYGYTF
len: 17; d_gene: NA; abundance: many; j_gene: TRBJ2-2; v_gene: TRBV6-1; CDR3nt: TGTGCCAGCAGTGAAGCGTTTGGAGTCAGTGGCACCGGGGAGCTGTTTTTT; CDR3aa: CASSEAFGVSGTGELFF
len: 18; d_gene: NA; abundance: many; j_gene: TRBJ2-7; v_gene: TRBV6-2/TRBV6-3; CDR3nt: TGTGCCAGCAGCCTCACGGGACGGGTGGGCAGAATACTATACGAGCAGTACTTC; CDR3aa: CASSLTGRVGRILYEQYF
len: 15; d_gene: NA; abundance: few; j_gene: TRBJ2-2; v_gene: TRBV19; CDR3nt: TGTGCCAGTAGTATGAGTCCAGTCAACACCGGGGAGCTGTTTTTT; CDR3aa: CASSMSPVNTGELFF
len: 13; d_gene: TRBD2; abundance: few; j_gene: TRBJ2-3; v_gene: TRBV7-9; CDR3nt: TGTGCCGGTAGCGGGAGGGTCCCAGATACGCAGTATTTT; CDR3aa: CAGSGRVPDTQYF
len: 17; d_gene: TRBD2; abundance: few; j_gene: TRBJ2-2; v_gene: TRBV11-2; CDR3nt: TGTGCCAGCACGATGGGACTAGCGGGAGTTTTTACCGGGGAGCTGTTTTTT; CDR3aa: CASTMGLAGVFTGELFF